A single sample is the source of the 14 T cell receptor beta chains below, sequenced in a study of CD8+ T cells in alopecia areata. It was cDNA, reverse transcribed from extracted RNA, that served as the sequencing template. Libraries were prepared by immunoSEQ multiplex PCR; TCRdb keeps only in-frame clonotypes and omits some of them. Of 180,000 or so clones listed, less than 75% were seen once; the top ten hold about an eighth. The sequenced sample was CD8+ T cells sorted from blood, obtained at week 0. These receptors all come from a human donor with alopecia areata.

The chain has TRBV27 and TRBJ2-3; 7 bases are shared with TRBD2. The V gene end was trimmed by 5 bases and the J gene end by 4 bases; junction bases not matched to a gene: 6. The CDR3 extends over 14 amino acids. Germline V gene lookup returns CDR1 MNHEY and CDR2 SMNVEV (reference sequence). The CDR3 here is CASSHPAGSDTQYF. For the CDR3, the DNA is TGTGCCAGCAGTCACCCAGCGGGGTCAGATACGCAGTATTTT.

This rearrangement joins TRBV13 to TRBJ2-5; D remains ambiguous. V was pared by 1 base and J by 5 bases, with 8 bases between. This CDR3 contains 13 residues. CDR1 is PRHDT, CDR2 FYEKMQ, per germline (reference sequence). In nucleotides, the CDR3 is TGTGCCAGCAGCTTAGAAGACCGCGAGACCCAGTACTTC. It is translated as CASSLEDRETQYF.

This clone was detected many times. The chain has TRBV27 and TRBJ2-3; no reliable D call. Germline values: CDR1 MNHEY, CDR2 SMNVEV (reference sequence). V lost 0 bases and J 3 bases, leaving 16 bases between the germline ends. The CDR3 runs 17 residues. The CDR3 nucleotides are TGTGCCAGCAGTTTATCCGCCGCCGCGGTGCTGACAGATACGCAGTATTTT. It yields the protein CASSLSAAAVLTDTQYF.

This clone was found once. The chain couples TRBV19 to TRBJ2-7; D is perhaps TRBD1 (6 bases). The CDR3 has 12 residues. Looked up from germline, CDR1 is LNHDA and CDR2 is SQIVND (reference sequence). The V end lost 9 bases, the J end lost 4 bases, and 13 bases lay between the germline ends. This CDR3 reads CASRQAGYEQYF. The CDR3 DNA reads as TGTGCCAGCAGACAGGCCGGATACGAGCAGTACTTC. The whole variable domain, remainder taken from reference TRBV19 and TRBJ2-7, is DGGITQSPKYLFRKEGQNVTLSCEQNLNHDAMYWYRQDPGQGLRLIYYSQIVNDFQKGDIAEGYSVSREKKESFPLTVTSAQKNPTAFYLCASRQAGYEQYFGPGTRLTVT.

J is TRBJ2-6 and V is TRBV18; 8 nucleotides match TRBD1. The CDR3 is made up of 16 amino acids. Germline V gives CDR1 KGHSH, CDR2 LQKENI. V shed 3 bases, J shed 1 base, and the junction held 2 bases outside the gene matches. The CDR3 region is CASSPRTGSGANVLTF. CDR3 bases: TGTGCCAGCTCACCTCGGACAGGGTCTGGGGCCAACGTCCTGACTTTC.

The V and J genes are TRBV5-1 and TRBJ1-2; D remains ambiguous. CDR1 and CDR2 (germline): SGHRS, YFSETQ. The CDR3 consists of 15 residues. V was trimmed by 0 bases and J by 2 bases, leaving 11 bases between them. The CDR3 sequence: CASSLEGTGNYGYTF. DNA of the CDR3: TGCGCCAGCAGCTTGGAGGGAACTGGGAACTATGGCTACACCTTC.

The chain employs TRBV4-1 and TRBJ2-7; TRBD1 agrees at 7 bases. The CDR3 runs 17 residues. Trimming at V came to 4 bases and at J to 0 bases, leaving 12 bases not matched to a gene. Germline values: CDR1 MGHRA, CDR2 YSYEKL. Here the CDR3 reads CASSPKPRDSASYEQYF. CDR3 DNA sequence: TGCGCCAGCAGCCCGAAGCCCCGGGACAGCGCCTCCTACGAGCAGTACTTC.

The chain employs TRBV13 and TRBJ2-5; D perhaps matches TRBD1 (6 bases). The germline gives CDR1 PRHDT, CDR2 FYEKMQ (reference sequence). The CDR3 runs to 14 residues. Trimming removed 5 bases at V and 4 bases at J, with 14 bases between. DNA of the CDR3: TGTGCCAGCAGCCCACAGGGTGGGGTAGAGACCCAGTACTTC. Protein: CASSPQGGVETQYF.

V gene TRBV5-1 combines with J gene TRBJ1-6; 8 nucleotides align to TRBD1. With 6 bases clipped from V and 5 bases from J, the junction kept 1 base outside the gene matches. In germline, CDR1 is SGHRS, CDR2 YFSETQ. This CDR3 is 13 amino acids long. The CDR3 region has the DNA TGCGCCAGCAAGACAGGGGATAATTCACCCCTCCACTTT. Its translation is CASKTGDNSPLHF.

The chain has TRBV5-1 and TRBJ2-7; D could derive from TRBD1 or TRBD2 (6 bases each). V lost 4 bases to trimming and J lost 2 bases, with 10 bases between them. Germline CDR1 and CDR2: SGHRS and YFSETQ. The CDR3 has 13 residues. The CDR3 DNA sequence: TGCGCCAGCAGCCCGAGGGGGGCCTACGAGCAGTACTTC. Its protein product is CASSPRGAYEQYF.

Ten or more counts support this clone. V usage is TRBV7-2 and J usage is TRBJ1-6, with unresolved D. The germline V gene has CDR1 SGHTA and CDR2 FQGNSA. Deletions cut 1 base from V and 8 bases from J, with 9 bases between. The CDR3 loop spans 14 amino acids. CDR3: CASSLDLPDSPLHF. DNA for the CDR3: TGTGCCAGCAGCTTAGATCTGCCAGATTCACCCCTCCACTTT.

The rearrangement links TRBV29-1 to TRBJ2-2; perhaps TRBD2 as D (6 bases). The CDR3 length is 13 residues. The germline V gene has CDR1 SQVTM and CDR2 ANQGSEA. The V end lost 7 bases, the J end lost 1 base, and 10 bases lay between the germline ends. The CDR3 protein is CSAWGENTGELFF. The CDR3 coding sequence is TGCAGCGCCTGGGGGGAGAACACCGGGGAGCTGTTTTTT.

The J gene is TRBJ1-2, the V gene TRBV10-3; D is uncertain. V was pared by 3 bases and J by 5 bases, with 10 bases between. Germline-derived CDR1 and CDR2 are ENHRY and SYGVKD. This CDR3 comprises 13 residues. CDR3 loop: CAISDVPVYGYTF. CDR3 sequence (DNA): TGTGCCATCAGTGACGTGCCCGTTTATGGCTACACCTTC.

J is TRBJ1-2 and V is TRBV18; no reliable D call. From germline, CDR1 is KGHSH and CDR2 LQKENI. Deletions cut 5 bases from V and 5 bases from J, with 15 bases between. The CDR3 length is 14 residues. CDR3 in amino acids: CASSTEQNLYGYTF. DNA of the CDR3: TGTGCCAGCTCAACAGAACAGAACTTGTATGGCTACACCTTC.